The T cell receptor beta chain described here comes from a study of T cells in Graves' hyperthyroidism and ophthalmopathy. Study at large: The blood sample was taken at first diagnosis, before treatment began. Study-wide results and limits: Ophthalmopathy prediction by the model preceded onset by a median about 6.3 months.

It was uncontrolled infection, other autoimmune disease, pregnancy or lactation that excluded patients. From around 11 ml of fresh peripheral blood, PBMCs were isolated. RNA transcripts yielded amplified TCR beta CDR3 regions. First-round RT-PCR targeting the TCR CDR3 was performed with the HTBI primer set. TCRdb called the multiplex PCR reads again in MiXCR, with one record for every CDR3 protein. Here the sample spans 350,000 to 450,000 distinct CDR3 sequences, about a sixth being singletons. This clonotype was recorded many times. The antigen is not known. The TCR comes from a woman in her 30s with Graves' hyperthyroidism that later progressed to Graves' ophthalmopathy. The sample was blood.

This chain's CDR3 is CASSGGMMGLAGDFNEQFF. CDR3 nucleotides: TGTGCCAGCAGTGGGGGGATGATGGGACTAGCGGGGGATTTTAATGAGCAGTTCTTC. The V call is TRBV28, the J call TRBJ2-1; TRBD2 aligns across 14 bases. CDR3 length: 19 residues. The junction had 16 bases not matched to a gene; V was cut back by 5 bases and J by 7 bases. Germline V gives CDR1 MDHEN, CDR2 SYDVKM.